The present T cell receptor beta chain was sequenced within a study of shared clonotypes between healthy human individuals. Repertoires were generated with immunoSEQ multiplex PCR, while TCRdb's copy carries only in-frame clones and drops some. The sample has fewer than 600,000 clones; 60% to 80% are singletons. For this clone: Antigen: not known.

Study-wide results and caveats: Only blood was sampled, and tissue TCR repertoires likely differ from blood ones. Clonotype sharing across donors was expected to vary with sequencing depth.

The sequence came from a woman aged 40-49 years in good health. Some clones in this sample may be carry-over from other donors' samples. The sequenced material came from PBMCs.

CDR3 sequence (DNA): TGTGCCAGCAGTGTAGGGGTCGCCGGGGAGCTGTTTTTT. This codes for CASSVGVAGELFF. The chain uses TRBV6-4 and TRBJ2-2, with D possibly being TRBD1 (5 bases). CDR1 and CDR2 from the germline V gene are MRHNA and SNTAGT. This CDR3 has 13 residues. V lost 4 bases and J 6 bases, leaving 9 bases between the germline ends.